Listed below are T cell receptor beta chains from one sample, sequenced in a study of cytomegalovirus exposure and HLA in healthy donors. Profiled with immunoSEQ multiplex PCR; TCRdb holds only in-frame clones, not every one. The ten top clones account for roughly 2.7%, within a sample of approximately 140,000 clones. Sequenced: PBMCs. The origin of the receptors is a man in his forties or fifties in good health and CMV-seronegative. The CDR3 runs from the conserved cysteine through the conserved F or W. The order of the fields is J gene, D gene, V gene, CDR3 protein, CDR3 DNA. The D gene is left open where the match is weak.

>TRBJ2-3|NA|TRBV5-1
CASSLAAGSGTDTQYF
TGCGCCAGCAGCTTGGCGGCAGGTAGCGGCACAGATACGCAGTATTTT
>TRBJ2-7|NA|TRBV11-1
CASSSRGLTYEQYF
TGTGCCAGCAGTTCCCGCGGTCTAACCTACGAGCAGTACTTC
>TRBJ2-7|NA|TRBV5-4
CASSLGAYEQYF
TGTGCCAGCAGCTTAGGGGCCTACGAGCAGTACTTC
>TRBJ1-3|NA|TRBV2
CASSELSVPGNTIYF
TGTGCCAGCAGTGAACTCTCTGTCCCTGGAAACACCATATATTTT
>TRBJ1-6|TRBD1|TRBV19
CASGGQGDSPLHF
TGTGCCAGTGGGGGACAGGGCGATTCACCCCTCCACTTT
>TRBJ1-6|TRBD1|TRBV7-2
CASTRTGYNSPLHF
TGTGCCAGCACGAGGACAGGTTATAATTCACCCCTCCACTTT
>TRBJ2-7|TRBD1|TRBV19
CASSTPSGQGNEQYF
TGTGCCAGTAGTACCCCGAGCGGACAGGGGAACGAGCAGTACTTC
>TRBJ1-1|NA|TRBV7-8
CASSLPQAQFTEAFF
TGTGCCAGCAGCTTACCTCAGGCCCAATTCACTGAAGCTTTCTTT
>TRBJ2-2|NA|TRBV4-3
CASSQGVVGELFF
TGCGCCAGCAGCCAAGGAGTTGTCGGGGAGCTGTTTTTT
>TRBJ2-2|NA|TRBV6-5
CASSYLWGRDTGELFF
TGTGCCAGCAGTTACCTCTGGGGGCGCGACACCGGGGAGCTGTTTTTT
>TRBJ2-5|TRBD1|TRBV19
CASTPTGGVETQYF
TGTGCCAGTACCCCGACAGGGGGCGTAGAGACCCAGTACTTC
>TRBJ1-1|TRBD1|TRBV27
CASSSGQGGMNTEAFF
TGTGCCAGCAGTTCCGGACAGGGGGGCATGAACACTGAAGCTTTCTTT
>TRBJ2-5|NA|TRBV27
CARTPWVVATETQYF
TGTGCCAGGACCCCTTGGGTGGTAGCAACAGAGACCCAGTACTTC
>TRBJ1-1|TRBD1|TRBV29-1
CSVVTGSTEAFF
TGCAGCGTTGTGACAGGGAGCACTGAAGCTTTCTTT
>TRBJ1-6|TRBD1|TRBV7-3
CASSTQGASPLHF
TGTGCCAGCAGCACTCAGGGGGCGTCACCCCTCCACTTT
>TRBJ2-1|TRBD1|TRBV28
CASSLGTWTGLSYNEQFF
TGTGCCAGCAGTTTAGGCACATGGACAGGGCTCTCCTACAATGAGCAGTTCTTC
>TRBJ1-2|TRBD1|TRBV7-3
CASSLGQGSGYTF
TGTGCCAGCAGCTTAGGACAGGGGTCGGGGTACACCTTC
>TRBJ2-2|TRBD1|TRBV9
CASSLHQGANGELFF
TGTGCCAGCAGCCTGCACCAGGGGGCGAACGGGGAGCTGTTTTTT
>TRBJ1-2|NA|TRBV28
CASSLGSADTYGYTF
TGTGCCAGCAGTTTAGGTTCGGCCGACACCTATGGCTACACCTTC
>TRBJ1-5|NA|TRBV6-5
CANRRTGSGNQPQHF
TGTGCCAACAGACGCACAGGGTCCGGGAATCAGCCCCAGCATTTT
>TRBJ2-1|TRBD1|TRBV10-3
CAIRDRDNEQFF
TGTGCCATCAGGGACAGGGACAATGAGCAGTTCTTC
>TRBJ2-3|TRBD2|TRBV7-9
CASSYLGGGTDTQYF
TGTGCCAGCAGCTACCTTGGGGGGGGCACAGATACGCAGTATTTT
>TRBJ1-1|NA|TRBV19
CASKLQRGGNTEAFF
TGTGCCAGTAAGCTCCAGCGGGGCGGTAACACTGAAGCTTTCTTT
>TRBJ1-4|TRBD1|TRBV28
CASSLQQGGNEKLFF
TGTGCCAGCAGTTTACAACAGGGGGGGAATGAAAAACTGTTTTTT